This T cell receptor (beta chain) was documented in a study of identical twins. Only a few counts were recorded for this clonotype. MiXCR was run by TCRdb on the 5' RACE reads, yielding one entry per CDR3 protein. This sample has 400,000 to 550,000 distinct CDR3 sequences, with less than 25% found just once. The CDR3 runs to 20 residues. The V and J ends lost 4 bases and 2 bases respectively, with 27 bases between them. Another study also made use of these data, one on T cells expressing NK-cell markers.

This chain joins TRBV12-3 or TRBV12-4 and TRBJ2-4; either TRBD1 or TRBD2 may fit D (5 bases each). Source material: CD4+ T cells sorted from blood. The sequence was collected from a woman aged 18-29 years in good health. The CDR3 loop is CASSSFWVVSVRETKNIQYF. Written as DNA, the CDR3 is TGTGCCAGCAGTTCCTTCTGGGTCGTATCGGTCAGGGAGACCAAAAACATTCAGTACTTC.